Below, 13 T cell receptor beta chains from the same sample are listed, as sequenced in a study of T cell responses to AZD1222 COVID-19 vaccine. Clones were sequenced by immunoSEQ multiplex PCR, and TCRdb holds only the in-frame ones, with some missing. The data hold 120,000 or so clones, with more than 80% observed a single time. The starting material was peripheral blood, obtained 28 days after the second dose of the MenACWY control vaccine. These receptors were obtained from an adult who received the MenACWY meningococcal vaccine as a control.

This clone was seen a single time. This chain links TRBV4-2 with TRBJ2-3; D is ambiguous. CDR3 length equals 16 residues. CDR1 and CDR2 from the germline V gene are LGHNA and YNFKEQ. Trimming shortened V by 4 bases and J by 5 bases, and 19 bases separated the two germline ends. CDR3 residues: CASSPAGGFQVDTQYF. For the CDR3, the DNA is TGTGCCAGCAGCCCAGCCGGTGGGTTTCAAGTAGATACGCAGTATTTT.

The rearrangement links TRBV27 to TRBJ2-2, with 11 bases identical to TRBD1. The CDR3 is made up of 16 amino acids. Germline V lookup: CDR1 MNHEY, CDR2 SMNVEV (reference sequence). The ends lost 6 bases at V and 7 bases at J; junction bases unmatched: 10. This chain's CDR3 is CASRRIGQGASGELFF. DNA of the CDR3: TGTGCCAGCAGGAGAATTGGACAGGGGGCTAGCGGGGAGCTGTTTTTT.

The chain couples TRBV7-9 to TRBJ1-3; D is ambiguous. The CDR3 spans 14 residues. V dropped 5 bases and J dropped 4 bases, with 12 bases sitting between them. CDR1 is SEHNR, CDR2 FQNEAQ, per germline (reference sequence). The CDR3 loop reads CASSAATRGNTIYF. Written as DNA, the CDR3 is TGTGCCAGCAGCGCCGCGACAAGGGGAAACACCATATATTTT.

The chain uses TRBV27 and TRBJ2-2; possibly TRBD1 for D (6 bases). The CDR3 spans 15 residues. The V gene's germline CDR1 is MNHEY and CDR2 SMNVEV (reference sequence). Trimming took 2 bases from V and 4 from J, leaving 11 bases between them. The CDR3 protein is CASSLQGIRTGELFF. The CDR3, as DNA: TGTGCCAGCAGTTTACAGGGGATACGCACCGGGGAGCTGTTTTTT.

This chain joins TRBV4-1 and TRBJ2-7; D is perhaps TRBD1 or TRBD2 (5 bases each). The germline V and J ends were trimmed by 0 bases and 1 base, with 13 bases remaining between them. This CDR3 region has 16 residues. Germline lookup yields CDR1 MGHRA and CDR2 YSYEKL. The CDR3 DNA reads TGCGCCAGCAGCCAAGATTGGGGCAGGGAGTCCTACGAGCAGTACTTC. Protein: CASSQDWGRESYEQYF.

This sequence joins TRBV9 and TRBJ1-5, with 7 bases aligning to TRBD1. The CDR3 consists of 15 residues. V gave up 5 bases and J gave up 1 base; unmatched junction bases: 6. From germline, CDR1 is SGDLS and CDR2 YYNGEE. The CDR3 nucleotides are TGTGCCAGCAGTCGACCGGGACAGAGCAATCAGCCCCAGCATTTT. It translates to CASSRPGQSNQPQHF.

This chain links TRBV6-5 with TRBJ1-1; TRBD1 agrees at 11 bases. This CDR3 contains 14 residues. V shed 6 bases and J 5 bases; nucleotides not matched to a gene: 5. Germline-derived CDR1 and CDR2 are MNHEY and SVGAGI. Here the CDR3 DNA reads TGTGCCAGCAGGGGGACAGGGGGGTTTACTGAAGCTTTCTTT. Encoded protein: CASRGTGGFTEAFF.

This clone came up once. The genes are TRBV7-3 and TRBJ2-1, with 8 bases lining up with TRBD2. Germline loops: CDR1 SGHTA, CDR2 FQGTGA. The CDR3 totals 15 residues. V lost 1 base and J lost 7; bases outside the gene matches: 6. DNA of the CDR3: TGTGCCAGCAGCTTAATAGCGGGAACTGGGAATGAGCAGTTCTTC. Protein sequence: CASSLIAGTGNEQFF.

This chain joins TRBV14 and TRBJ1-3; D is unclear. Trimming stripped 1 base from V and 0 bases from J, with 4 bases between. Germline loops: CDR1 SGHDN, CDR2 FVKESK. CDR3 length equals 14 residues. CDR3 residues: CASSQGYSGNTIYF. CDR3 sequence (DNA): TGTGCCAGCAGCCAAGGATACTCTGGAAACACCATATATTTT.

V gene TRBV7-9 combines with J gene TRBJ2-7; D perhaps matches TRBD2 (5 bases). The CDR3 has 14 residues. With 3 bases removed from V and 6 bases from J, the gap between germline ends came to 15 bases. The germline CDR1 and CDR2 sequences are SEHNR and FQNEAQ (reference sequence). The CDR3 coding sequence is TGTGCCAGCAGCTTCAGCGAGGGAGCTCGCGAGCAGTACGTC. Translated, it gives CASSFSEGAREQYV.

The chain joins TRBV9 to TRBJ2-2; 8 nucleotides line up with TRBD2. The CDR3 has 17 amino acids. Germline values: CDR1 SGDLS, CDR2 YYNGEE. V lost 0 bases and J lost 5; bases outside the gene matches: 9. The CDR3, as DNA: TGTGCCAGCAGCGTAGGAGGACCGGGCGGGGGGACCGGGGAGCTGTTTTTT. Its translation: CASSVGGPGGGTGELFF.

This chain links TRBV9 with TRBJ2-1; D may correspond to TRBD1 or TRBD2 (6 bases each). V lost 0 bases, J lost 4 bases, and 11 bases lay in between. This CDR3 contains 15 residues. Per the germline V gene, CDR1 is SGDLS and CDR2 is YYNGEE. The CDR3 region has the DNA TGTGCCAGCAGCGTAGAGGGGGGTTCATACAATGAGCAGTTCTTC. Amino acid sequence: CASSVEGGSYNEQFF.

CDR3 nucleotides: TGTGCCAGCAGTGAAACGATATACTCCTACAATGAGCAGTTCTTC. It codes for CASSETIYSYNEQFF. The chain combines TRBV6-1 with TRBJ2-1; D not certain. Trimming removed 2 bases from V and 0 bases from J, with 8 bases in between. Germline V CDR1 and CDR2: MNHNS, SASEGT. The CDR3 has 15 amino acids.